Listed here are 27 T cell receptor beta chains from one sample, sequenced in a study of blood T cell repertoires in COVID-19 (TCRdb year 2020). Library preparation used the immunoSEQ multiplex PCR assay. TCRdb took over this immuneACCESS table, retaining in-frame rearrangements with V and J assigned. Such tables are incomplete; in checked studies, under half of the missing clones stem from an unresolved V gene, and the remainder is unexplained. In this sample the table shows fewer than 400,000 clones, 89% of which occur a single time. The leading ten clones occupy roughly 5.3% of the sample. Material: PBMCs or T cells enriched from blood (not recorded which). These receptor sequences come from a man between 60 and 75 years old who had recovered from COVID-19.

For the CDR3, the DNA is TGTGCCAGCAGCGGGACAGGGAAGTTCTACTATGGCTACACCTTC. It is translated as CASSGTGKFYYGYTF. The chain employs TRBV14 and TRBJ1-2; 9 nucleotides align to TRBD1. Germline lookup yields CDR1 SGHDN and CDR2 FVKESK. The junction had 7 bases not matched to a gene; V was cut back by 5 bases and J by 3 bases. The CDR3 runs 15 residues.

V is TRBV28 and J is TRBJ1-2, with 12 bases aligning to TRBD1. Germline V gene lookup returns CDR1 MDHEN and CDR2 SYDVKM. J was trimmed by 4 bases and V by 2 bases; bases with no gene match: 8. The CDR3 is 17 amino acids. The CDR3 DNA follows: TGTGCCAGCAGTTTAGGGGGACAGGGGGCGCTCTCCTATGGCTACACCTTC. Translated: CASSLGGQGALSYGYTF.

V gene TRBV11-2 combines with J gene TRBJ2-5, with TRBD2 identical over 7 bases. The germline V gene has CDR1 SGHAT and CDR2 FQNNGV. Trimming at V came to 3 bases and at J to 5 bases, leaving 9 bases not matched to a gene. The CDR3 runs to 15 residues. CDR3 residues: CASSFGGRTTETQYF. The CDR3 nucleotides are TGTGCCAGCAGCTTCGGCGGGAGAACCACGGAGACCCAGTACTTC.

This chain joins TRBV24-1 and TRBJ2-1, with 9 bases aligning to TRBD2. Germline-derived CDR1 and CDR2 are KGHDR and SFDVKD. The ends lost 9 bases at V and 6 bases at J; junction bases unmatched: 5. The CDR3 is made up of 13 amino acids. CDR3 bases: TGTGCCACCGGGGAAGCGGGAGGCAATGAGCAGTTCTTC. It encodes CATGEAGGNEQFF.

The chain combines TRBV21-1 with TRBJ2-1; the DNA was not compared with TRBD1, the D call given in the table. TRBV21-1 is recorded as a pseudogene. CDR3 length: 16 residues. The CDR3 nucleotides read TGTGCCAGCAGCGACGACAGCGCTATTTCCTACAATGAGCAGTTCTTC. Its translation is CASSDDSAISYNEQFF.

This clone was seen only a few times. The chain uses TRBV9 and TRBJ2-2; TRBD1 is a possible D gene (5 bases). The CDR3 has 17 residues. The germline CDR1 and CDR2 sequences are SGDLS and YYNGEE. With 0 bases removed from V and 0 bases from J, the gap between germline ends came to 12 bases. In DNA form, the CDR3 reads TGTGCCAGCAGCGTAGCACAGGTGATTACGAACACCGGGGAGCTGTTTTTT. It specifies CASSVAQVITNTGELFF.

The rearrangement joins TRBV28 to TRBJ2-5; 10 bases agree with TRBD1. This CDR3 has 17 residues. Germline-derived CDR1 and CDR2 are MDHEN and SYDVKM. V lost 1 base to trimming and J lost 4 bases; unmatched junction nucleotides: 9. Here the CDR3 reads CASSLSGTGAYGETQYF. The CDR3 DNA sequence: TGTGCCAGCAGTTTATCCGGGACAGGGGCGTACGGAGAGACCCAGTACTTC. Drawing the rest from reference TRBV28 and TRBJ2-5, the complete variable domain is DVKVTQSSRYLVKRTGEKVFLECVQDMDHENMFWYRQDPGLGLRLIYFSYDVKMKEKGDIPEGYSVSREKKERFSLILESASTNQTSMYLCASSLSGTGAYGETQYFGPGTRLLVL.

The gene calls are TRBV5-1 and TRBJ2-7; TRBD1 aligns across 11 bases. The CDR3 is 14 residues long. Germline loops: CDR1 SGHRS, CDR2 YFSETQ. J gave up 5 bases and V 1 base, and 2 bases lay outside the gene matches. The CDR3 region has the DNA TGCGCCAGCAGCTTGCGGACAGGGGGCCACGAGCAGTACTTC. Translated, it gives CASSLRTGGHEQYF.

This clone has just one count. V gene TRBV5-1 combines with J gene TRBJ1-3; D not certain. The CDR3 is 15 amino acids. From germline, CDR1 is SGHRS and CDR2 YFSETQ. V was pared by 1 base and J by 0 bases, with 8 bases between. For the CDR3, the DNA is TGCGCCAGCAGCTTGTGGGGAGGCTCTGGAAACACCATATATTTT. Its translation is CASSLWGGSGNTIYF.

The gene calls are TRBV18 and TRBJ2-4, with 10 bases fitting TRBD2. Germline CDR1 KGHSH, CDR2 LQKENI. V was pared by 2 bases and J by 0 bases, with 1 base of the junction left unmatched. The CDR3 totals 16 residues. CDR3 sequence reads: CASSPTSGVAKNIQYF. The DNA of the CDR3 is TGTGCCAGCTCACCAACTAGCGGGGTAGCCAAAAACATTCAGTACTTC.

The genes are TRBV7-9 and TRBJ1-5; 8 positions match TRBD1. Germline V CDR1 and CDR2: SEHNR, FQNEAQ (reference sequence). J was trimmed by 4 bases and V by 0 bases; bases with no gene match: 5. The CDR3 loop spans 16 amino acids. CDR3 protein: CASSLAQGAFNQPQHF. The CDR3 DNA sequence: TGTGCCAGCAGCTTAGCTCAGGGGGCGTTTAATCAGCCCCAGCATTTT.

The rearrangement links TRBV4-3 to TRBJ1-6, with 10 bases aligning to TRBD1. The CDR3 covers 14 residues. Germline-derived CDR1 and CDR2 are LGHNA and YSLEER. V lost 6 bases and J lost 9; bases outside the gene matches: 5. CDR3 in amino acids: CASSYRDRGSPLHF. CDR3 sequence (DNA): TGCGCCAGCAGTTACCGGGACAGGGGTTCACCCCTCCACTTT.

A single count supports this clone. This chain uses TRBV3-1 (or the pseudogene TRBV3-2) with TRBJ2-7, with D possibly TRBD1 on 5 matching bases. Germline V gene lookup returns CDR1 LGHDT and CDR2 YNNKEL (reference sequence). There are 11 residues in the CDR3. Trimming took off 7 bases at V and 6 bases at J, with 10 bases between the two ends. This CDR3 is CASNRQSEQYF. CDR3 DNA sequence: TGTGCCAGCAACAGACAGTCCGAGCAGTACTTC.

CDR3 in DNA: TGCGCCAGCAGCCAAGACTATGAAAAACTGTTTTTT. Protein sequence: CASSQDYEKLFF. This rearrangement joins TRBV4-1 to TRBJ1-4, with unresolved D. The CDR3 consists of 12 residues. CDR1 is MGHRA and CDR2 is YSYEKL in the germline V gene. V was shortened by 0 bases and J by 6 bases, with 2 bases between the two germline ends.

The chain is built from TRBV18 and TRBJ2-7; 9 bases fit TRBD1. Germline-derived CDR1 and CDR2 are KGHSH and LQKENI. V lost 1 base and J lost 1; bases outside the gene matches: 5. CDR3 length: 16 amino acids. The CDR3 DNA sequence: TGTGCCAGCTCACCACGGGCCGGGACAGGGTCCTACGAGCAGTACTTC. Encoded protein: CASSPRAGTGSYEQYF.

CDR3 protein: CASSTPTGGGYGYTF. The DNA of the CDR3 is TGTGCCAGTAGTACGCCGACAGGGGGAGGCTATGGCTACACCTTC. The chain has TRBV19 and TRBJ1-2, with 9 bases that match TRBD1. There are 15 residues in the CDR3. CDR1 LNHDA and CDR2 SQIVND come from the germline V gene (reference sequence). J lost 4 bases, V lost 4 bases, and 7 bases had no gene match. The whole variable domain, remainder taken from reference TRBV19 and TRBJ1-2, is DGGITQSPKYLFRKEGQNVTLSCEQNLNHDAMYWYRQDPGQGLRLIYYSQIVNDFQKGDIAEGYSVSREKKESFPLTVTSAQKNPTAFYLCASSTPTGGGYGYTFGSGTRLTVV.

The chain has TRBV9 and TRBJ1-5; D might be TRBD1 (6 bases). The V gene lost 2 bases and the J gene lost 3 bases, with 15 bases spanning the gap. The CDR3 extends over 16 amino acids. Germline V lookup: CDR1 SGDLS, CDR2 YYNGEE. The CDR3 sequence: CASSVGPTGHNQPQHF. CDR3 nucleotide sequence: TGTGCCAGCAGCGTGGGCCCGACAGGCCACAATCAGCCCCAGCATTTT. The variable domain in full, completed from reference TRBV9 and TRBJ1-5, reads DSGVTQTPKHLITATGQRVTLRCSPRSGDLSVYWYQQSLDQGLQFLIQYYNGEERAKGNILERFSAQQFPDLHSELNLSSLELGDSALYFCASSVGPTGHNQPQHFGDGTRLSIL.

The chain links TRBV2 to TRBJ1-5; D not resolved. The CDR3 covers 14 residues. CDR1 SNHLY and CDR2 FYNNEI come from the germline V gene. V was clipped by 5 bases and J by 3 bases, with 11 bases between them. The CDR3: CASSKSPYNQPQHF. CDR3 DNA: TGTGCCAGCAGTAAGTCTCCCTACAATCAGCCCCAGCATTTT.

The count of this clone is one. The chain links TRBV19 to TRBJ1-5; D might be TRBD1 (6 bases). The ends were cut back, 6 bases at V and 5 bases at J, with 20 bases in the middle. The CDR3 spans 16 residues. The germline CDR1 and CDR2 sequences are LNHDA and SQIVND (reference sequence). The CDR3 coding sequence is TGTGCCAGTAGAAGAGGAACAGGGCGGACTTATCAGCCCCAGCATTTT. Its protein product is CASRRGTGRTYQPQHF.

This chain joins TRBV29-1 and TRBJ2-2, with TRBD2 matching 15 bases. Germline CDR1 SQVTM, CDR2 ANQGSEA. V shed 7 bases, J shed 5 bases, and the junction held 8 bases outside the gene matches. The CDR3 has 16 residues. The CDR3 DNA follows: TGCAGCGCCCGACGGACTAGCGGGAGGGGAACCGGGGAGCTGTTTTTT. Translation gives CSARRTSGRGTGELFF.

The rearrangement links TRBV23-1 to TRBJ1-4; weak D call: TRBD1 (5 bases). TRBV23-1 is an ORF for which the function is uncertain. The V end lost 3 bases, the J end lost 3 bases, and 11 bases lay between the germline ends. The CDR3 has 15 amino acids. CDR3 region: CASSQSTASNEKLFF. The DNA for the CDR3 is TGCGCCAGCAGTCAGTCGACAGCTTCTAATGAAAAACTGTTTTTT.

The gene calls are TRBV4-1 and TRBJ2-1; 9 positions agree with TRBD2. CDR1 is MGHRA and CDR2 is YSYEKL in the germline V gene. The CDR3 extends over 16 amino acids. J was trimmed by 4 bases and V by 1 base; bases with no gene match: 5. The CDR3 DNA reads TGCGCCAGCAGCCAAGGGGGGCGGGAGGGGTACAATGAGCAGTTCTTC. Protein product: CASSQGGREGYNEQFF.

J is TRBJ2-3 and V is TRBV4-2; TRBD2 agrees at 7 bases. Germline CDR1 is LGHNA and CDR2 is YNFKEQ. The length of the CDR3 is 19 residues. V trimming: 0 bases; J trimming: 2 bases; junction bases outside the gene matches: 14. The CDR3 nucleotides are TGTGCCAGCAGCCAAGACCAGGGAGCGGGAACCCGGTACACAGATACGCAGTATTTT. Translated: CASSQDQGAGTRYTDTQYF.

The J gene is TRBJ2-2, the V gene TRBV6-2 or TRBV6-3, with TRBD1 matching over 9 bases. The junction had 7 bases not matched to a gene; V was cut back by 0 bases and J by 5 bases. Germline lookup yields CDR1 MNHEY and CDR2 SVGEGT. This CDR3 is built from 17 residues. CDR3 protein: CASSYSGGQGPTGELFF. The CDR3 region has the DNA TGTGCCAGCAGTTACTCGGGGGGACAGGGCCCAACCGGGGAGCTGTTTTTT.

The rearrangement uses TRBV2 and TRBJ2-3; 7 nucleotides match TRBD2. Trimming removed 4 bases from V and 8 bases from J; junction bases left unmatched: 9. The CDR3 has 14 residues. Per the germline V gene, CDR1 is SNHLY and CDR2 is FYNNEI. The CDR3 loop is CASSVGASGRTQYF. The CDR3 region has the DNA TGTGCCAGCAGTGTTGGGGCTAGCGGTCGTACGCAGTATTTT.

CDR3 loop: CASSQERLAGENGELFF. DNA of the CDR3: TGTGCCAGCAGCCAAGAGAGGCTAGCGGGAGAAAACGGGGAGCTGTTTTTT. The chain links TRBV3-1 (or the pseudogene TRBV3-2) to TRBJ2-2, with 10 bases matching TRBD2. This CDR3 is built from 17 residues. V shed 0 bases, J shed 7 bases, and the junction held 8 bases outside the gene matches. The germline V gene has CDR1 LGHDT and CDR2 YNNKEL (reference sequence).

The chain links TRBV9 to TRBJ1-1; unclear D gene. V lost 4 bases and J 5 bases, leaving 12 bases between the germline ends. Germline assignment: CDR1 SGDLS and CDR2 YYNGEE. The CDR3 is 13 amino acids. CDR3 sequence (DNA): TGTGCCAGCAGCACCAGACATTTGACTGAAGCTTTCTTT. Translated: CASSTRHLTEAFF.